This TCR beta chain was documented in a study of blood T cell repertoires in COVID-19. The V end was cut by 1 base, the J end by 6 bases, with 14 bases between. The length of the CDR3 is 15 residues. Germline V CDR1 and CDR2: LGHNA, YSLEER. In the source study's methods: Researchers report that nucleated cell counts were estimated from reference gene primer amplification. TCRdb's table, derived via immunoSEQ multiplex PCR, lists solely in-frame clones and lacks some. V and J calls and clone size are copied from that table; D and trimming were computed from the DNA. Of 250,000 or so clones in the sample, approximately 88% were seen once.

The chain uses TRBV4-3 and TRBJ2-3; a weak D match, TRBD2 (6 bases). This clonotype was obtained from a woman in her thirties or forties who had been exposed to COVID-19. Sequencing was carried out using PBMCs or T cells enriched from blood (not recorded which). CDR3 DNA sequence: TGCGCCAGCAGCCAAGGATGGCCGGGGGACGATACGCAGTATTTT. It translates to CASSQGWPGDDTQYF.